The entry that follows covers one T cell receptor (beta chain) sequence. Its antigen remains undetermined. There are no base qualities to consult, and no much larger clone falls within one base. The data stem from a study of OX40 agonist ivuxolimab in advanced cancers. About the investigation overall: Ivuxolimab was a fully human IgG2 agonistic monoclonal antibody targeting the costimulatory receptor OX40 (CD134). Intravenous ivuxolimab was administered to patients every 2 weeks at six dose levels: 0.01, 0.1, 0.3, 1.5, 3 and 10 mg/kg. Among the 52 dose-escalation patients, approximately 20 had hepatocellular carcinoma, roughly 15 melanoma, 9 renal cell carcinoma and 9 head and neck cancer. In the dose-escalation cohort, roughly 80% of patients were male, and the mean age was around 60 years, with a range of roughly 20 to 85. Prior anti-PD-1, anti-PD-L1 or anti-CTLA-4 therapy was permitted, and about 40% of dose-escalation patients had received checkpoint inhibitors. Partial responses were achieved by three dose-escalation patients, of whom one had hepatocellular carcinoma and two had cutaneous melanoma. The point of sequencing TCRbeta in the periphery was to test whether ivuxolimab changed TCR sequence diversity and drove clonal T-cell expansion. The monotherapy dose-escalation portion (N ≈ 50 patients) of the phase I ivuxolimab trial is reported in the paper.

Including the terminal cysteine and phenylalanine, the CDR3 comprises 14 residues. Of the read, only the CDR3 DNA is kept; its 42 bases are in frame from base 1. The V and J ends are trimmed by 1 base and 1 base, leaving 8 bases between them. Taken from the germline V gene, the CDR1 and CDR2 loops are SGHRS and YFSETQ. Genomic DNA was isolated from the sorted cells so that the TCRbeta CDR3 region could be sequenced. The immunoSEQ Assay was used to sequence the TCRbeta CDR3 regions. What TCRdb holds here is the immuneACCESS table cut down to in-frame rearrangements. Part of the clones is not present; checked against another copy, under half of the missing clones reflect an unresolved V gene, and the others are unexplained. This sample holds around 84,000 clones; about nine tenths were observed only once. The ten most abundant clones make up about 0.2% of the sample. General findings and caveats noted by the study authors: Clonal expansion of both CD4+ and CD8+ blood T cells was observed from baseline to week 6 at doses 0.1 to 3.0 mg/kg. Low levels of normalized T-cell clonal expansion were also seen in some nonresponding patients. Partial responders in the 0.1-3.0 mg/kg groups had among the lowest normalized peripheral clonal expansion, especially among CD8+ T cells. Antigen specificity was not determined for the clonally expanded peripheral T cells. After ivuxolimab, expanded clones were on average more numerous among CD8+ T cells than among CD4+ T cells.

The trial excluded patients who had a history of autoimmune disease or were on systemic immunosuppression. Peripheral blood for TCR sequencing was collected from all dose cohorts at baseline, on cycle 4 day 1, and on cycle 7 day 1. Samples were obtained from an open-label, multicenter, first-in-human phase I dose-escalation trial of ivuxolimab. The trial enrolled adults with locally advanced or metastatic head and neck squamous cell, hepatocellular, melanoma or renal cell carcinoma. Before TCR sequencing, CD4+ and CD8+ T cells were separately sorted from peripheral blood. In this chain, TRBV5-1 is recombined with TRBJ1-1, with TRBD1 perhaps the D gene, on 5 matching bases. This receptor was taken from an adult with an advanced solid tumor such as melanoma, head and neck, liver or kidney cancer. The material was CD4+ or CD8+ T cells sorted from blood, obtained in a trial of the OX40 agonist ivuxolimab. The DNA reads TGCGCCAGCAGCTTGACAGGCCCGAACACTGAAGCTTTCTTT. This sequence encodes CASSLTGPNTEAFF.